This T cell receptor (beta chain) came from a study of vaccination and CD4 T cells after COVID-19. Germline loops: CDR1 LGHNA, CDR2 YSLEER. The CDR3 covers 16 residues. Trimming pared 1 base from V and 2 bases from J, leaving 14 bases between. This clonotype turned up a few times. Its specificity is not known. Cultured CD4+ T-cell DNA underwent Oncomine TCR Beta short-read sequencing. Via MiXCR, TCRdb re-called the PCR reads, giving one row per CDR3 protein. The sample has around 26,000 distinct CDR3 sequences, about three fifths seen once; the top ten hold about 8.3%. The treatment here: approximately nine-day PBMC culture with coronavirus spike peptide pools or control peptides (ViraFEST assay). ViraFEST stimulated the growth of antigen-specific T cells using peptide pools and subsequently profiled their TCRs by sequencing.

Sequencing was performed on CD4+ T cells from blood, cultured in vitro. The rearrangement uses TRBV4-3 and TRBJ1-1, with D possibly TRBD1 on 5 matching bases. The TCR sequence derives from a human donor who had recovered from COVID-19. The CDR3 here is CASSQVTDSPNTEAFF. CDR3 coding DNA: TGCGCCAGCAGCCAAGTTACCGACAGTCCCAACACTGAAGCTTTCTTT.